These 23 T cell receptor beta chains share one sample of origin, sequenced in a study of CD8 T cells in ankylosing spondylitis. Using its own MiXCR run on the 5' RACE reads, TCRdb lists one record per CDR3 protein. The sample records fewer than 400,000 distinct CDR3 sequences, roughly 15% being singletons. Sequencing was carried out using blood, either unsorted or a sorted T cell fraction (not recorded which). These receptors were collected from a male donor with ankylosing spondylitis or in good health (not recorded which).

The rearrangement joins TRBV6-2 or TRBV6-3 to TRBJ2-3; the D is unclear. From germline, CDR1 is MNHEY and CDR2 SVGEGT. This CDR3 has 15 amino acids. Trimming removed 5 bases from V and 0 bases from J, with 12 bases in between. In DNA form, the CDR3 reads TGTGCCAGCAGTGGCCGCCGGAAAAGCACAGATACGCAGTATTTT. Translation: CASSGRRKSTDTQYF.

V and J are TRBV20-1 and TRBJ2-1, with 11 bases matching TRBD2. The CDR3 length is 14 residues. Trimming at V came to 6 bases and at J to 6 bases, leaving 7 bases not matched to a gene. Germline V gene sequence: CDR1 DFQATT, CDR2 SNEGSKA (reference sequence). CDR3 protein: CSARGLAVFNEQFF. In nucleotides, the CDR3 is TGCAGTGCCCGGGGACTAGCGGTGTTCAATGAGCAGTTCTTC.

This clonotype was detected only a few times. The chain uses TRBV4-1 and TRBJ2-1; 9 positions agree with TRBD2. J lost 15 bases, V lost 4 bases, and 10 bases had no gene match. Germline assignment: CDR1 MGHRA and CDR2 YSYEKL. The CDR3 spans 13 residues. CDR3 protein: CASSLEEAGGRFF. The CDR3 region has the DNA TGCGCCAGCAGCCTAGAGGAGGCGGGGGGGCGGTTCTTC.

The V gene is TRBV4-1, the J gene TRBJ2-7; 9 bases match TRBD1. The CDR3 runs 16 residues. Germline CDR1 MGHRA, CDR2 YSYEKL. With V trimmed by 4 bases and J by 3 bases, 10 bases remained unmatched. DNA of the CDR3: TGCGCCAGCAGCCCCCAAATGGGACAGGGCTTCTACGAGCAGTACTTC. It translates to CASSPQMGQGFYEQYF.

In its sample, this clonotype was seen a few times. The chain links TRBV20-1 to TRBJ2-7; maybe TRBD1 (5 bases). The CDR3 totals 13 residues. V was trimmed by 5 bases and J by 6 bases, leaving 17 bases between them. Germline V CDR1 and CDR2: DFQATT, SNEGSKA (reference sequence). The CDR3: CSALAPGLGEQYF. CDR3 coding DNA: TGCAGTGCTCTTGCCCCAGGGTTAGGCGAGCAGTACTTC.

V and J are TRBV2 and TRBJ1-5; no clear D. Per germline, CDR1 SNHLY and CDR2 FYNNEI. The length of the CDR3 is 13 residues. V lost 3 bases to trimming and J lost 9 bases, with 12 bases between them. The CDR3 nucleotides read TGTGCCAGCAGTGAGAACAAGAGGCGGCCCCAGCATTTT. This translates into CASSENKRRPQHF.

There are a few counts of this clonotype. The rearrangement joins TRBV7-2 to TRBJ1-2, with D hard to call. This CDR3 region has 12 residues. V lost 5 bases and J 8 bases, leaving 12 bases between the germline ends. Germline-derived CDR1 and CDR2 are SGHTA and FQGNSA. The CDR3 here is CASSPEAGGYTF. For the CDR3, the DNA is TGTGCCAGCAGCCCCGAGGCCGGGGGCTACACCTTC.

This clonotype came up a few times. The chain has TRBV5-1 and TRBJ2-5; D is possibly TRBD2 (5 bases). The germline V gene has CDR1 SGHRS and CDR2 YFSETQ. This CDR3 region has 16 residues. The V end was cut by 6 bases, the J end by 1 base, with 19 bases between. The CDR3: CASKSLDRRGQETQYF. The CDR3 DNA reads TGCGCCAGCAAAAGCTTGGATCGTCGGGGCCAAGAGACCCAGTACTTC.

This clonotype showed up just a few times. The chain is built from TRBV5-1 and TRBJ1-6; no firm D call. CDR3 length equals 15 residues. Germline assignment: CDR1 SGHRS and CDR2 YFSETQ. The V end was cut by 5 bases, the J end by 7 bases, with 16 bases between. The CDR3 loop is CASSYDTATNSPLHF. The CDR3 DNA sequence: TGCGCCAGCAGTTACGACACAGCTACCAATTCACCCCTCCACTTT.

This clonotype was detected a few times. V and J are TRBV15 and TRBJ2-3; 8 nucleotides match TRBD1. Trimming cost V 5 bases and J 1 base; bases outside gene matches: 11. Germline V gene sequence: CDR1 LNHNV, CDR2 YYDKDF (reference sequence). The CDR3 extends over 17 amino acids. The CDR3 nucleotides are TGTGCCACCAGCTCCAGGGGCAGGGGGCGACGCACAGATACGCAGTATTTT. This sequence encodes CATSSRGRGRRTDTQYF.

The J gene is TRBJ2-7, the V gene TRBV11-2, with D maybe TRBD2 (6 bases). The CDR3 loop spans 16 amino acids. Between the trimmed V and J ends, which lost 5 bases and 0 bases, there was a span of 17 bases. CDR1 SGHAT and CDR2 FQNNGV come from the germline V gene. CDR3 loop: CASSAAASVRSYEQYF. DNA for the CDR3: TGTGCCAGCAGCGCAGCCGCTAGCGTGCGCTCCTACGAGCAGTACTTC.

This clonotype was counted between two and nine times. The rearrangement uses TRBV5-6 and TRBJ2-1; 13 bases line up with TRBD2. CDR3 length equals 17 residues. Germline V lookup: CDR1 SGHDT, CDR2 YYEEEE. Germline trimming cut 4 bases from V and 7 bases from J; bases unmatched to any gene: 11. Written as DNA, the CDR3 is TGTGCCAGCAGCCCCCCCGGACTAGCGGGAGTAACGAATGAGCAGTTCTTC. This encodes CASSPPGLAGVTNEQFF. The variable domain in full, completed from reference TRBV5-6 and TRBJ2-1, reads DAGVTQSPTHLIKTRGQQVTLRCSPKSGHDTVSWYQQALGQGPQFIFQYYEEEERQRGNFPDRFSGHQFPNYSSELNVNALLLGDSALYLCASSPPGLAGVTNEQFFGPGTRLTVL.

This clonotype was seen more than once but under ten times. The chain uses TRBV12-3 or TRBV12-4 and TRBJ2-1; 10 bases are a match to TRBD2. V gave up 8 bases and J gave up 6 bases; unmatched junction bases: 10. The CDR3 length is 15 residues. The CDR3, as DNA: TGTGCCAGCGGGCTAGCGGGAGTAAGGGCCAATGAGCAGTTCTTC. Its protein product is CASGLAGVRANEQFF.

In its sample, this clonotype was seen many times. The chain carries TRBV11-2 and TRBJ2-7; D is uncertain. Germline V gives CDR1 SGHAT, CDR2 FQNNGV. CDR3 length: 14 residues. Trimming pared 5 bases from V and 1 base from J, leaving 12 bases between. CDR3 protein: CASSPSPVSYEQYF. CDR3 nucleotide sequence: TGTGCCAGCAGCCCATCACCGGTGTCCTACGAGCAGTACTTC.

The V gene is TRBV6-2 or TRBV6-3, the J gene TRBJ2-7; 8 bases match TRBD2. In germline, CDR1 is MNHEY, CDR2 SVGEGT. The V and J ends lost 0 bases and 0 bases, in that order; junction bases with no gene match: 1. This CDR3 has 15 amino acids. The CDR3 DNA is TGTGCCAGCAGTTACTCAAGCGGGAGCTCCTACGAGCAGTACTTC. It specifies CASSYSSGSSYEQYF.

Only a few counts were recorded for this clonotype. The V and J genes are TRBV20-1 and TRBJ2-3, with TRBD2 matching over 8 bases. This CDR3 is 14 amino acids long. V was clipped by 6 bases and J by 4 bases; unmatched bases: 9. Germline V gene data show CDR1 as DFQATT and CDR2 as SNEGSKA (reference sequence). The CDR3 reads CSATSGARADTQYF. CDR3 sequence (DNA): TGCAGTGCAACTAGCGGCGCCAGGGCAGATACGCAGTATTTT.

The gene calls are TRBV20-1 and TRBJ1-1, with TRBD1 as a possible D gene (6 bases). The CDR3 loop spans 15 amino acids. CDR1 and CDR2 from the germline V gene are DFQATT and SNEGSKA (reference sequence). V lost 0 bases and J lost 2, with 13 bases in between. The CDR3 sequence is CSARDWQGSNTEAFF. The CDR3 region has the DNA TGCAGTGCTAGAGATTGGCAGGGGAGTAACACTGAAGCTTTCTTT.

The CDR3 loop reads CASSQGGGRLYEQYF. For the CDR3, the DNA is TGCGCCAGCAGCCAAGGCGGGGGGCGGCTCTACGAGCAGTACTTC. The chain couples TRBV4-1 to TRBJ2-7, with 8 bases aligning to TRBD2. The CDR3 is 15 residues long. J lost 3 bases, V lost 1 base, and 5 bases had no gene match. CDR1 and CDR2 from the germline V gene are MGHRA and YSYEKL.

The chain links TRBV3-1 to TRBJ2-3; 7 bases line up with TRBD1. This CDR3 contains 15 residues. Germline trimming cut 5 bases from V and 2 bases from J; bases unmatched to any gene: 7. Germline lookup yields CDR1 LGHDT and CDR2 YNNKEL (reference sequence). CDR3 bases: TGTGCCAGCAGCAACAGGACAGGTTTCACAGATACGCAGTATTTT. This sequence encodes CASSNRTGFTDTQYF.

The rearrangement uses TRBV10-3 and TRBJ2-1; 13 nucleotides align to TRBD2. The CDR3 totals 17 residues. CDR1 and CDR2 from the germline V gene are ENHRY and SYGVKD. The V gene end was trimmed by 0 bases and the J gene end by 6 bases; junction bases not matched to a gene: 5. This CDR3 reads CAISESRLAGGGNEQFF. For the CDR3, the DNA is TGTGCCATCAGTGAGTCGAGACTAGCGGGAGGTGGCAATGAGCAGTTCTTC.

This chain connects TRBV11-2 to TRBJ2-3; TRBD2 matches 13 bases. The junction had 8 bases not matched to a gene; V was cut back by 6 bases and J by 2 bases. Germline CDR1 reads SGHAT; CDR2 reads FQNNGV. CDR3 length: 17 amino acids. As DNA, the CDR3 is TGTGCCAGCAGACCCGGACTAGCGGGGGTTACCACAGATACGCAGTATTTT. Translation gives CASRPGLAGVTTDTQYF.

This clonotype appeared a few times. V is TRBV5-1 and J is TRBJ2-5, with TRBD2 matching over 8 bases. The CDR3 extends over 16 amino acids. The trim removed 4 bases at V and 4 bases at J, leaving 12 bases unmatched. CDR1 is SGHRS, CDR2 YFSETQ, per germline. In DNA form, the CDR3 reads TGCGCCAGCAGCGGTCTCCCGGGTAGCGGGGTAGAGACCCAGTACTTC. It specifies CASSGLPGSGVETQYF. Using reference TRBV5-1 and TRBJ2-5 for the parts outside the CDR3, the full variable domain is KAGVTQTPRYLIKTRGQQVTLSCSPISGHRSVSWYQQTPGQGLQFLFEYFSETQRNKGNFPGRFSGRQFSNSRSEMNVSTLELGDSALYLCASSGLPGSGVETQYFGPGTRLLVL.

This clonotype was seen repeatedly, ten times or more. The V and J genes are TRBV20-1 and TRBJ2-3; TRBD2 agrees at 8 bases. J gave up 3 bases and V 1 base, and 9 bases lay outside the gene matches. CDR3 size: 16 residues. Germline V gene sequence: CDR1 DFQATT, CDR2 SNEGSKA (reference sequence). The CDR3 here is CSARGVAGLITDTQYF. The CDR3 coding sequence is TGCAGTGCTAGAGGGGTAGCGGGGCTAATAACAGATACGCAGTATTTT.